A selection of T cell receptor beta chains follows, all from one sample in a study of OX40 agonist ivuxolimab in advanced cancers. Sequencing used immunoSEQ multiplex PCR; TCRdb keeps in-frame clones, though not all of them. The table lists about 84,000 clones, about 80% of them singletons. Specimen: CD4+ or CD8+ T cells sorted from blood, collected in a trial of the OX40 agonist ivuxolimab. Receptors were obtained from an adult with an advanced solid tumor such as melanoma, head and neck, liver or kidney cancer. Each CDR3 is given with its conserved first and last residue. A D gene is named only where the DNA matches it firmly. Size tells how often a clone was seen (once, few, many) or the class of an expanded clone, and some rows leave it out.

d_call	v_call	clone_size	j_call	cdr3_aa	cdr3_nt
-	TRBV7-9	-	TRBJ1-1	CASSSLDSLEAFF	TGTGCCAGCAGCTCGCTGGACAGCCTTGAAGCTTTCTTT
-	TRBV19	-	TRBJ1-1	CASRDSARVWEEAFF	TGTGCCAGCCGGGACTCTGCTAGGGTATGGGAAGAAGCTTTCTTT
-	TRBV7-2	-	TRBJ1-1	CASSRVGSTEAFF	TGTGCCAGCAGCCGAGTGGGAAGCACTGAAGCTTTCTTT
-	TRBV19	-	TRBJ1-5	CASSMADHNQPQHF	TGTGCCAGTAGTATGGCAGACCACAATCAGCCCCAGCATTTT
-	TRBV10-3	-	TRBJ2-2	CAISRGNTGELFF	TGTGCCATCAGTCGGGGGAACACCGGGGAGCTGTTTTTT
TRBD1	TRBV7-2	-	TRBJ1-1	CASSLGMGQGAAEAFF	TGTGCCAGCAGCTTAGGAATGGGACAGGGGGCGGCCGAAGCTTTCTTT
TRBD1	TRBV18	once	TRBJ1-5	CASSLLPGQDNQPQHF	TGTGCCAGCTCACTTCTTCCGGGACAGGACAATCAGCCCCAGCATTTT
TRBD1	TRBV30	-	TRBJ1-2	CAWSETGIYGYTF	TGTGCCTGGAGTGAGACAGGGATTTATGGCTACACCTTC
-	TRBV6-5	-	TRBJ2-7	CASSTDSWGLYEQYF	TGTGCCAGCAGTACGGACAGTTGGGGCTTATACGAGCAGTACTTC
-	TRBV27	-	TRBJ1-1	CASSSYLTANEAFF	TGTGCCAGCAGTTCGTATTTGACGGCGAATGAAGCTTTCTTT
-	TRBV7-2	-	TRBJ1-3	CASSSGTHSGNTIYF	TGTGCCAGCAGCTCCGGGACTCACTCTGGAAACACCATATATTTT
-	TRBV27	-	TRBJ1-5	CASSFNYEPGGHQPQHF	TGTGCCAGCAGTTTCAACTACGAACCGGGAGGGCATCAGCCCCAGCATTTT
-	TRBV5-4	-	TRBJ2-3	CASSLAGGYTDTQYF	TGCGCCAGCAGCTTGGCAGGGGGGTACACGGATACGCAGTATTTT
-	TRBV5-6	-	TRBJ2-5	CASSLGRQETQYF	TGTGCCAGCAGCTTGGGACGACAAGAGACCCAGTACTTC